One T cell receptor (beta chain) is described in this entry. The antigen is undetermined. The repertoire was sequenced with immunoSEQ multiplex PCR; TCRdb's copy has only in-frame clones and lacks some. The profile shows under 70,000 clones, around 87% of them singletons. The CDR3 contains 15 residues. V dropped 3 bases and J dropped 2; count of bases not matched to a gene: 5. CDR1 is SGHKS and CDR2 is YYEKEE in the germline V gene (reference sequence). The data originate from a study of identifying expanded T cells in peripheral blood. Overall study findings and caveats: Technical replicates showed around 1.2 changed clones; approximately 2 weeks 15 to 20; four weeks 19.

Collection occurred without any documented infections or immune events in donors. Sequencing input: blood. The receptor's source is a person aged 18 to 75 in good health. The gene calls are TRBV5-5 and TRBJ2-7, with 10 bases that match TRBD2. In DNA form, the CDR3 reads TGTGCCAGCAGCTCCCTAGCGGGGGACCCCTACGAGCAGTACTTC. It encodes CASSSLAGDPYEQYF.